The sequence of this TCR beta chain was determined in a study of OX40 agonist ivuxolimab in advanced cancers. Whole-study context: A partial response was reached by three patients: one with hepatocellular carcinoma and two with cutaneous melanoma. Whole-study findings and limits: There were, on average, more expanded clones in CD8+ T cells than in CD4+. By week 6 at 0.1 to 3.0 mg/kg, blood CD4+ and CD8+ T cells had expanded clonally. In the expanded peripheral T cells, antigen specificity was never determined.

Details on this clone: Its target is unknown.

The protocol was immunoSEQ multiplex PCR, while the TCRdb copy is restricted to in-frame clones and leaves out a portion. The table has 70,000 to 95,000 clones, 92% seen once. Trimming cost V 7 bases and J 0 bases, with 13 bases left between them. CDR3 size: 13 residues. Germline values: CDR1 GTSNPN, CDR2 SVGIG (reference sequence). J is TRBJ2-7 and V is TRBV30; D gene uncertain. Source: CD4+ or CD8+ T cells sorted from blood, taken in a trial of the OX40 agonist ivuxolimab. This TCR derives from an adult with an advanced solid tumor such as melanoma, head and neck, liver or kidney cancer. The CDR3 nucleotides read TGTGCCTCGGGTCTGGTGGGCTCCTACGAGCAGTACTTC. This codes for CASGLVGSYEQYF.